This TCR beta chain was documented in a study of graft-versus-host responses after intestinal transplantation. Study-level information: Anti-thymocyte globulin induction preceded about 3 years of tacrolimus and steroid maintenance in all recipients.

The table came from immunoSEQ multiplex PCR; TCRdb's copy has only in-frame clones and leaves some out. The sample has tens of thousands of clones, around 92% seen once. This clone appeared a single time. Its specificity is unknown. The CDR3 contains 14 residues. V gave up 4 bases and J gave up 3 bases, with 9 bases separating them. CDR1 is SNHLY, CDR2 FYNNEI, per germline. The J gene is TRBJ1-4, the V gene TRBV2; D is unclear. This sequence was found in a human donor who was the organ donor for an intestinal transplant. This specimen was unstimulated CD4+ T cells sorted from spleen or lymph node cells, taken before transplant. The CDR3 DNA follows: TGTGCCAGCAGTGCCCCCCGCCCTAATGAAAAACTGTTTTTT. Translating it yields CASSAPRPNEKLFF.